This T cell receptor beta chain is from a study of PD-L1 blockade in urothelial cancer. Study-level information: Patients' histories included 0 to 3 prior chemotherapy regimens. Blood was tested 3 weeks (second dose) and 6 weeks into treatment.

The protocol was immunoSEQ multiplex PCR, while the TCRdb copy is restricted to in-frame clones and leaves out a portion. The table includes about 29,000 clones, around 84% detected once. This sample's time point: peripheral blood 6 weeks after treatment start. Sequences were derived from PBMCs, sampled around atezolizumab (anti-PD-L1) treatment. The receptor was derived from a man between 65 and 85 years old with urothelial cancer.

The CDR3 bases are TGTGCCAGCAGCCAGAGCGGGAGAAAGGTCGATGAGCAGTTCTTC. Amino acid sequence: CASSQSGRKVDEQFF. This chain links TRBV14 with TRBJ2-1; 8 nucleotides line up with TRBD2. With V trimmed by 3 bases and J by 8 bases, 9 bases remained unmatched. CDR3 size: 15 residues. Germline loops: CDR1 SGHDN, CDR2 FVKESK.